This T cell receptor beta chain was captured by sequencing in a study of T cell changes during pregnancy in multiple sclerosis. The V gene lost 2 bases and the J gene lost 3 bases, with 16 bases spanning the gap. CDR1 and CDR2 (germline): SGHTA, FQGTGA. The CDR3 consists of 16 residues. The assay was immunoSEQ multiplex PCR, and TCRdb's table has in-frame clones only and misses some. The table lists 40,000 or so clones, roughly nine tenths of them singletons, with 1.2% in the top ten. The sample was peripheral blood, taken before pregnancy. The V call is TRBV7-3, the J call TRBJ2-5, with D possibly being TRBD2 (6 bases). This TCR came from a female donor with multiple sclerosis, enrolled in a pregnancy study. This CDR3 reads CASSLGAQGGEETQYF. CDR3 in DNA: TGTGCCAGCAGCTTAGGCGCGCAGGGCGGGGAAGAGACCCAGTACTTC. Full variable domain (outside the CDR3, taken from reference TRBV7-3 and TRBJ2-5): GAGVSQTPSNKVTEKGKYVELRCDPISGHTALYWYRQSLGQGPEFLIYFQGTGAADDSGLPNDRFFAVRPEGSVSTLKIQRTERGDSAVYLCASSLGAQGGEETQYFGPGTRLLVL.